This T cell receptor beta chain came from a study of a mutant IDH1 vaccine in newly diagnosed glioma. Study-wide context: Of treated patients, about 60% were men and roughly 40% women, averaging about 37 years. Most patients had received both radiotherapy and temozolomide, the prior options being radiotherapy, temozolomide, or both.

Regarding time point: week 11, during vaccination. Doses consisted of 300 ug of mutant IDH1 20-mer peptide each, paired with topical imiquimod. Trimming at V came to 1 base and at J to 4 bases, leaving 6 bases not matched to a gene. The CDR3 is made up of 16 amino acids. From germline, CDR1 is MNHEY and CDR2 SMNVEV (reference sequence). To note about this clone: Its target is unknown.

Clones were sequenced by immunoSEQ multiplex PCR, and TCRdb holds only the in-frame ones, with some missing. The sample holds 100,000 to 150,000 clones, about four fifths seen once. The clonotype originates from a man aged 35-49 years with glioma. Sequencing was performed on PBMCs, taken from a glioma patient whose treatment included an IDH1 peptide vaccine. The chain combines TRBV27 with TRBJ2-3, with TRBD2 identical over 9 bases. The CDR3 here is CASSLFGGRAADTQYF. The CDR3 bases are TGTGCCAGCAGTTTATTCGGCGGGAGGGCCGCAGATACGCAGTATTTT.